These 32 T cell receptor beta chains were all obtained from the same sample, sequenced in a study of cytomegalovirus exposure and HLA in healthy donors. Amplification used 60 Vbeta primers and 13 Jbeta primers. Data came from immunoSEQ multiplex PCR; TCRdb stores just in-frame clones and leaves some out. The sample records under 150,000 clones, more than 75% being singletons. Sequenced input: PBMCs. The receptor set was obtained from a woman between 50 and 59 years old in good health and CMV-seropositive.

This chain joins TRBV7-3 and TRBJ2-7, with 8 bases fitting TRBD1. V lost 5 bases to trimming and J lost 6 bases; unmatched junction nucleotides: 3. Germline V gene sequence: CDR1 SGHTA, CDR2 FQGTGA. The length of the CDR3 is 12 residues. CDR3: CASSPTGGEQYF. CDR3 DNA: TGTGCCAGCAGCCCTACAGGGGGCGAGCAGTACTTC.

The rearrangement uses TRBV28 and TRBJ1-5; 9 bases fit TRBD1. Germline V gene lookup returns CDR1 MDHEN and CDR2 SYDVKM. There are 15 residues in the CDR3. V shed 5 bases and J 2 bases; nucleotides not matched to a gene: 4. Here the CDR3 reads CASSKDRGGNQPQHF. CDR3 nucleotide sequence: TGTGCCAGCAGTAAGGACAGGGGTGGCAATCAGCCCCAGCATTTT. Drawing the rest from reference TRBV28 and TRBJ1-5, the complete variable domain is DVKVTQSSRYLVKRTGEKVFLECVQDMDHENMFWYRQDPGLGLRLIYFSYDVKMKEKGDIPEGYSVSREKKERFSLILESASTNQTSMYLCASSKDRGGNQPQHFGDGTRLSIL.

V is TRBV7-9 and J is TRBJ1-1; 8 bases agree with TRBD1. The V segment lost 5 bases and the J segment 1 base; nucleotides outside the gene matches: 6. Germline V lookup: CDR1 SEHNR, CDR2 FQNEAQ (reference sequence). This CDR3 is 15 amino acids long. CDR3 sequence (DNA): TGTGCCAGCAGCCCAACACAGGGGGGGAACACTGAAGCTTTCTTT. Translating gives CASSPTQGGNTEAFF.

The chain links TRBV19 to TRBJ1-5; unclear D gene. V lost 1 base and J 6 bases, leaving 7 bases between the germline ends. CDR1 is LNHDA, CDR2 SQIVND, per germline (reference sequence). The CDR3 is 13 amino acids. Written as DNA, the CDR3 is TGTGCCAGTAGTATAGGGGGAGGTCAGCCCCAGCATTTT. Translating it yields CASSIGGGQPQHF.

This chain uses TRBV28 with TRBJ2-2; D is unclear. This CDR3 region has 14 residues. Germline V gene sequence: CDR1 MDHEN, CDR2 SYDVKM. The ends were cut back, 4 bases at V and 7 bases at J, with 13 bases in the middle. CDR3 DNA: TGTGCCAGCAGTTCCTCATATCTCGGCGGGGAGCTGTTTTTT. It is translated as CASSSSYLGGELFF. The whole variable domain, remainder taken from reference TRBV28 and TRBJ2-2, is DVKVTQSSRYLVKRTGEKVFLECVQDMDHENMFWYRQDPGLGLRLIYFSYDVKMKEKGDIPEGYSVSREKKERFSLILESASTNQTSMYLCASSSSYLGGELFFGEGSRLTVL.

The V and J genes are TRBV9 and TRBJ2-1; TRBD1 is a possible D gene (5 bases). V was cut by 2 bases and J by 4 bases, with 19 bases left in between. This CDR3 spans 17 amino acids. Germline CDR1 SGDLS, CDR2 YYNGEE. This CDR3 is CASSVADSYGSYNEQFF. In DNA form, the CDR3 reads TGTGCCAGCAGCGTTGCAGACAGCTACGGCTCTTACAATGAGCAGTTCTTC.

The chain has TRBV29-1 and TRBJ1-1, with D hard to call. The CDR3 runs to 13 residues. CDR1 is SQVTM, CDR2 ANQGSEA, per germline. V lost 1 base to trimming and J lost 4 bases, with 10 bases between them. CDR3 amino acids: CSVEGLGPTEAFF. CDR3 nucleotide sequence: TGCAGCGTTGAAGGTTTGGGCCCCACTGAAGCTTTCTTT.

The chain carries TRBV7-2 and TRBJ2-7; TRBD2 might be the D (6 bases). This CDR3 region has 12 residues. V lost 5 bases and J lost 4, with 9 bases in between. In germline, CDR1 is SGHTA, CDR2 FQGNSA. The CDR3 DNA reads as TGTGCCAGCAGCCAGACTAGATACGAGCAGTACTTC. Translating it yields CASSQTRYEQYF.

Regarding this clone: Other DNA sequences in this specimen translate into the identical CDR3. The chain is built from TRBV7-2 and TRBJ2-1; D is ambiguous. From germline, CDR1 is SGHTA and CDR2 FQGNSA. The CDR3 covers 14 residues. V was shortened by 2 bases and J by 4 bases, with 9 bases between the two germline ends. The CDR3 loop is CASSLILLYNEQFF. CDR3 DNA sequence: TGTGCCAGCAGCTTAATCCTCCTGTACAATGAGCAGTTCTTC.

The CDR3 spells CASRDRGNSPLHF. In nucleotides, the CDR3 is TGTGCCAGCAGGGACCGGGGTAACTCACCCCTCCACTTT. The chain joins TRBV6-5 to TRBJ1-6, with D uncertain. Germline CDR1 MNHEY, CDR2 SVGAGI. The CDR3 is 13 amino acids. Trimming removed 6 bases from V and 10 bases from J, with 13 bases in between.

V is TRBV6-6 and J is TRBJ1-5; D unresolved. Per germline, CDR1 MNHNY and CDR2 SVGAGI (reference sequence). There are 13 residues in the CDR3. V dropped 10 bases and J dropped 4 bases, with 14 bases sitting between them. The CDR3 here is CATIEGPNQPQHF. CDR3 in DNA: TGTGCCACCATAGAGGGCCCAAATCAGCCCCAGCATTTT.

The rearrangement links TRBV7-3 to TRBJ1-1; D remains ambiguous. The CDR3 has 13 amino acids. The ends were cut back, 2 bases at V and 3 bases at J, with 7 bases in the middle. Germline loops: CDR1 SGHTA, CDR2 FQGTGA. CDR3 DNA: TGTGCCAGCAGCTTAGGGAGATACACTGAAGCTTTCTTT. Residues: CASSLGRYTEAFF. The full variable domain, completed using reference TRBV7-3 and TRBJ1-1, is GAGVSQTPSNKVTEKGKYVELRCDPISGHTALYWYRQSLGQGPEFLIYFQGTGAADDSGLPNDRFFAVRPEGSVSTLKIQRTERGDSAVYLCASSLGRYTEAFFGQGTRLTVV.

The J gene is TRBJ2-7, the V gene TRBV6-5; the D gene is possibly TRBD1 (6 bases). The CDR3 is 14 residues long. Germline V lookup: CDR1 MNHEY, CDR2 SVGAGI. Trimming stripped 6 bases from V and 0 bases from J, with 12 bases between. The CDR3 DNA follows: TGTGCCAGCAGGGCCGGCAGGGGCTCCTACGAGCAGTACTTC. It specifies CASRAGRGSYEQYF.

This sequence joins TRBV6-6 and TRBJ2-7; D is perhaps TRBD2 (5 bases). Germline lookup yields CDR1 MNHNY and CDR2 SVGAGI (reference sequence). The CDR3 length is 13 residues. Trimming removed 0 bases at V and 11 bases at J, with 14 bases between. CDR3 sequence reads: CASSYSIRTLEYF. DNA for the CDR3: TGTGCCAGCAGTTACTCGATCCGGACTTTGGAGTACTTC.

This clone was observed once. The chain carries TRBV27 and TRBJ2-3; 8 nucleotides line up with TRBD2. Germline V lookup: CDR1 MNHEY, CDR2 SMNVEV (reference sequence). V gave up 2 bases and J gave up 3 bases; unmatched junction bases: 7. The CDR3 has 16 amino acids. CDR3 in DNA: TGTGCCAGCAGTTTAATCCCCGGGGGGGGGACAGATACGCAGTATTTT. Encoded protein: CASSLIPGGGTDTQYF.

V is TRBV7-8 and J is TRBJ2-5; TRBD1 is a possible D gene (6 bases). The CDR3 has 12 residues. Looked up from germline, CDR1 is SGHVS and CDR2 is FQNEAQ. V lost 0 bases and J 10 bases, leaving 9 bases between the germline ends. CDR3 amino acids: CASSLAGAGQYF. In DNA form, the CDR3 reads TGTGCCAGCAGCTTAGCGGGGGCGGGCCAGTACTTC.

This clone came up a few times. V usage is TRBV21-1 and J usage is TRBJ1-6. TRBV21-1 counts as a pseudogene. CDR3 size: 17 residues. CDR3 in DNA: TGTGCCAGCAGCAAAAGTGGGTCATGCGGCCGTAATTCACCCCTCCACTTT. Translation: CASSKSGSCGRNSPLHF.

The chain carries TRBV5-4 and TRBJ2-3; TRBD2 matches 9 bases. This CDR3 contains 14 residues. The germline V gene has CDR1 SGHNT and CDR2 YYREEE (reference sequence). V shed 2 bases, J shed 4 bases, and the junction held 2 bases outside the gene matches. CDR3 amino acids: CASSLAGGSDTQYF. In DNA, the CDR3 is TGTGCCAGCAGCTTAGCGGGGGGTTCAGATACGCAGTATTTT.

This clone was counted once. V is TRBV21-1 and J is TRBJ1-6; TRBD1, the table's D call, was not compared with the DNA. TRBV21-1 is shown as a pseudogene. The CDR3 extends over 18 amino acids. As DNA, the CDR3 is TGTGCCAGCAGCCGAGGGGGCAGGGGCCCTCGTTATAATTCACCCCTCCACTTT. It translates to CASSRGGRGPRYNSPLHF.

This clone was detected only once. CDR3 nucleotides: TGTGCCAGCAGCTCTTGGACAGGCTCGTATGAAGCTTTCTTT. Translating gives CASSSWTGSYEAFF. The V gene is TRBV7-6, the J gene TRBJ1-1; TRBD1 matches 7 bases. After removal of 4 bases from V and 7 bases from J, the junction contained 9 bases not matched to a gene. Germline V lookup: CDR1 SGHVS, CDR2 FNYEAQ. The CDR3 runs to 14 residues.

The chain employs TRBV7-2 and TRBJ2-1, with 12 positions matching TRBD1. This CDR3 is built from 15 residues. Trimming at V came to 5 bases and at J to 2 bases, leaving 1 base not matched to a gene. Germline V CDR1 and CDR2: SGHTA, FQGNSA. The CDR3 nucleotides read TGTGCCAGCAGCGGGACAGGGGGCCCCTACAATGAGCAGTTCTTC. Protein product: CASSGTGGPYNEQFF. Drawing the rest from reference TRBV7-2 and TRBJ2-1, the complete variable domain is GAGVSQSPSNKVTEKGKDVELRCDPISGHTALYWYRQSLGQGLEFLIYFQGNSAPDKSGLPSDRFSAERTGGSVSTLTIQRTQQEDSAVYLCASSGTGGPYNEQFFGPGTRLTVL.

This clone was detected only a few times. CDR3 protein: CAWSVGGSEQYF. The CDR3 DNA follows: TGTGCCTGGAGTGTAGGTGGGAGTGAGCAGTACTTC. The chain employs TRBV30 and TRBJ2-7, with D possibly matching TRBD2 (5 bases). Per germline, CDR1 GTSNPN and CDR2 SVGIG (reference sequence). This CDR3 comprises 12 residues. V was pared by 0 bases and J by 7 bases, with 10 bases between.

The genes are TRBV10-3 and TRBJ2-3; 8 positions match TRBD1. The trim removed 6 bases at V and 1 base at J, leaving 9 bases unmatched. The CDR3 totals 16 residues. Germline lookup yields CDR1 ENHRY and CDR2 SYGVKD. In DNA, the CDR3 is TGTGCCATCAGCGGACAGGGTGAGGGCGGCACAGATACGCAGTATTTT. This codes for CAISGQGEGGTDTQYF.

The chain employs TRBV28 and TRBJ2-2, with 10 bases that match TRBD2. The germline V gene has CDR1 MDHEN and CDR2 SYDVKM. V was clipped by 7 bases and J by 4 bases; unmatched bases: 12. This CDR3 comprises 17 residues. CDR3 loop: CASTGINRLAGTGELFF. The CDR3 DNA sequence: TGTGCCAGCACAGGGATCAATCGACTAGCGGGCACCGGGGAGCTGTTTTTT.

The chain links TRBV21-1 to TRBJ2-4; the DNA was not used to check the table's D call, TRBD1. TRBV21-1 is given as a pseudogene. The length of the CDR3 is 14 residues. CDR3 sequence (DNA): TGTGCCAGCAGCGTCAGGGACACCAAAAACATTCAGTACTTC. Protein: CASSVRDTKNIQYF.

V is TRBV28 and J is TRBJ2-1; tentative D call: TRBD2 (6 bases). The CDR3 length is 12 residues. Germline V gene lookup returns CDR1 MDHEN and CDR2 SYDVKM. V was clipped by 4 bases and J by 12 bases, with 13 bases between them. The CDR3 is CASSSTSIGQFF. The CDR3 DNA reads as TGTGCCAGCAGTTCCACTAGCATTGGGCAGTTCTTC.

The chain uses TRBV4-3 and TRBJ1-1, with D hard to call. Germline assignment: CDR1 LGHNA and CDR2 YSLEER. The CDR3 runs 14 residues. V shed 1 base and J shed 4 bases, with 10 bases lying between them. The CDR3 spells CASSQGGDATEAFF. The CDR3 region has the DNA TGCGCCAGCAGCCAAGGGGGAGACGCCACTGAAGCTTTCTTT.

This rearrangement joins TRBV19 to TRBJ1-5; 7 positions match TRBD1. Trimming cost V 5 bases and J 7 bases; bases outside gene matches: 11. From germline, CDR1 is LNHDA and CDR2 SQIVND (reference sequence). The length of the CDR3 is 15 residues. This chain's CDR3 is CASSEITTGQQPQHF. The CDR3 region has the DNA TGTGCCAGTAGTGAAATCACGACAGGGCAGCAGCCCCAGCATTTT.

This clone occurred a few times. The chain recombines TRBV2 with TRBJ2-3; a possible D gene is TRBD2 (6 bases). V was clipped by 5 bases and J by 0 bases, with 18 bases between them. Looked up from germline, CDR1 is SNHLY and CDR2 is FYNNEI. The CDR3 has 17 amino acids. The DNA for the CDR3 is TGTGCCAGCAGTCCGGTGAGGAGCGGGTGGAGCACAGATACGCAGTATTTT. Protein product: CASSPVRSGWSTDTQYF.

This chain links TRBV9 with TRBJ2-1; 9 nucleotides line up with TRBD2. Germline V gene sequence: CDR1 SGDLS, CDR2 YYNGEE. The trim removed 0 bases at V and 8 bases at J, leaving 9 bases unmatched. This CDR3 contains 16 residues. The CDR3 DNA is TGTGCCAGCAGCGTAGGGGCGGGAGGGCCTTATTATGAGCAGTTCTTC. This sequence encodes CASSVGAGGPYYEQFF.

The V and J genes are TRBV7-6 and TRBJ1-1; D unclear. This CDR3 comprises 18 residues. Per the germline V gene, CDR1 is SGHVS and CDR2 is FNYEAQ. V shed 1 base and J shed 0 bases, with 18 bases lying between them. CDR3 in amino acids: CASSLGRASSPLNTEAFF. As DNA, the CDR3 is TGTGCCAGCAGCTTAGGGCGGGCTTCCTCACCTCTGAACACTGAAGCTTTCTTT.

The rearrangement uses TRBV5-4 and TRBJ1-1, with D possibly TRBD1 on 6 matching bases. The V gene lost 4 bases and the J gene lost 0 bases, with 16 bases spanning the gap. Per germline, CDR1 SGHNT and CDR2 YYREEE (reference sequence). The CDR3 contains 16 residues. The CDR3 here is CASSRATRGMNTEAFF. CDR3 DNA: TGTGCCAGCAGCAGGGCGACGAGGGGGATGAACACTGAAGCTTTCTTT.